This T cell receptor (beta chain) was observed in a study of post-analysis software for immune sequencing data. Looking at the study overall: The disease courses spanned relapsing-remitting, secondary progressive and progressive-relapsing forms of multiple sclerosis.

Regarding this clonotype: The target antigen is unknown.

Study results and caveats: Among multiple sclerosis patients, normalized Chao1 diversity was significantly below that of controls. Strong co-clustering by F measure linked samples that shared a preparation batch.

Built from TCR beta cDNA, the libraries had unique molecular identifiers in them. Input populations of roughly 0.95 to 10 million T cells gave rise to approximately 500,000 cDNA molecules. TCRdb analysed the PCR reads with MiXCR anew, one entry per CDR3 protein. The sample yields 350,000 to 500,000 distinct CDR3 sequences, approximately 42% seen once. The TCR comes from a girl aged 2-10 years with multiple sclerosis. The sequenced sample was blood.

The CDR3 DNA reads TGTGCCAGCAGTGTGGCTAGCGGGCACTACAATGAGCAGTTCTTC. This sequence encodes CASSVASGHYNEQFF. This chain links TRBV6-1 with TRBJ2-1; 8 bases fit TRBD2. Germline V lookup: CDR1 MNHNS, CDR2 SASEGT. The CDR3 has 15 residues. J lost 3 bases, V lost 4 bases, and 5 bases had no gene match.